These T cell receptor beta chains were read from a single sample in a study of cytomegalovirus exposure and HLA in healthy donors. Measured with immunoSEQ multiplex PCR; TCRdb has only the in-frame clones, and not every one. The profile shows about 170,000 clones, roughly three quarters of them singletons. Sequencing input: PBMCs. These receptors came from a woman between 45 and 60 years old in good health and CMV-seropositive. The CDR3 runs from the conserved cysteine through the conserved F or W. D genes are given only for firm matches. The size entry is marked missing in some rows and otherwise reads once, few, many or a size class.

CDR3 DNA: TGTGCCAGCAGCGATCGACTAAATTACAATGAGCAGTTCTTC
CDR3 protein: CASSDRLNYNEQFF
V gene: TRBV5-4
D gene: .
J gene: TRBJ2-1
clone size: .

CDR3 DNA: TGTGCCAGCAGCCCCTCGGGGAGGGATAATGAAAAACTGTTTTTT
CDR3 protein: CASSPSGRDNEKLFF
V gene: TRBV28
D gene: .
J gene: TRBJ1-4
clone size: .

CDR3 DNA: TGTGCCAGTAATAGCAGGGTGACCGGTCAGCCCCAGCATTTT
CDR3 protein: CASNSRVTGQPQHF
V gene: TRBV6-1
D gene: .
J gene: TRBJ1-5
clone size: .

CDR3 DNA: TGTGCCAGCAGCCCCACCCAGCGAGGCTATGGCTACACCTTC
CDR3 protein: CASSPTQRGYGYTF
V gene: TRBV2
D gene: .
J gene: TRBJ1-2
clone size: once

CDR3 DNA: TGTGCCAGCAGCAGTGACAGGGGGCCAGGAAACACCATATATTTT
CDR3 protein: CASSSDRGPGNTIYF
V gene: TRBV27
D gene: TRBD1
J gene: TRBJ1-3
clone size: once

CDR3 DNA: TGTGCCAGCAGTTTAACAGGGGCTGTAGAGACCCAGTACTTC
CDR3 protein: CASSLTGAVETQYF
V gene: TRBV28
D gene: TRBD1
J gene: TRBJ2-5
clone size: .

CDR3 DNA: TGTGCCAGCAGTTACCTTAGCGGGAGGGCGGATACGCAGTATTTT
CDR3 protein: CASSYLSGRADTQYF
V gene: TRBV6-6
D gene: TRBD2
J gene: TRBJ2-3
clone size: .

CDR3 DNA: TGCGCCAGCAGCCAGAAGTTTCCGGGACAGTTTGATCAGCCCCAGCATTTT
CDR3 protein: CASSQKFPGQFDQPQHF
V gene: TRBV4-1
D gene: TRBD1
J gene: TRBJ1-5
clone size: .

CDR3 DNA: TGCAGCGGTCTCAGGGGCGACGAGCAGTACTTC
CDR3 protein: CSGLRGDEQYF
V gene: TRBV29-1
D gene: .
J gene: TRBJ2-7
clone size: .

CDR3 DNA: TGCGCCAGCAGCACAACGGACAGCCAGCTCTATGGCTACACCTTC
CDR3 protein: CASSTTDSQLYGYTF
V gene: TRBV5-1
D gene: .
J gene: TRBJ1-2
clone size: .

CDR3 DNA: TGTGCCAGCAGTCTTCTGACAGGGGGCGCATCGAGGGGGGCCAACGGCCTGACTTTC
CDR3 protein: CASSLLTGGASRGANGLTF
V gene: TRBV27
D gene: TRBD1
J gene: TRBJ2-6
clone size: once

CDR3 DNA: TGCGCCAGCAGTAAGACGCGAAGGACAGGGGGCCTAACAGGGCCTAACTATGGCTACACCTTC
CDR3 protein: CASSKTRRTGGLTGPNYGYTF
V gene: TRBV10-1
D gene: TRBD1
J gene: TRBJ1-2
clone size: few

CDR3 DNA: TGTGCCACCAGGACACTAGCGGGCACAGATACGCAGTATTTT
CDR3 protein: CATRTLAGTDTQYF
V gene: TRBV15
D gene: TRBD2
J gene: TRBJ2-3
clone size: once

CDR3 DNA: TGTGCCAGCAGACTTTACAGGGACGACACTGAAGCTTTCTTT
CDR3 protein: CASRLYRDDTEAFF
V gene: TRBV7-9
D gene: .
J gene: TRBJ1-1
clone size: .

CDR3 DNA: TGCGCCAGCAGCATACTGGGGAGACCGAGCACAGATACGCAGTATTTT
CDR3 protein: CASSILGRPSTDTQYF
V gene: TRBV5-1
D gene: .
J gene: TRBJ2-3
clone size: .

CDR3 DNA: TGTGCCAGCAGTGAAAACGCGAACTATGGCTACACCTTC
CDR3 protein: CASSENANYGYTF
V gene: TRBV6-1
D gene: .
J gene: TRBJ1-2
clone size: .

CDR3 DNA: TGCGCCAGCAGCTACCCGGGGCAAGAGACCCAGTACTTC
CDR3 protein: CASSYPGQETQYF
V gene: TRBV5-1
D gene: .
J gene: TRBJ2-5
clone size: .

CDR3 DNA: TGTGCCATTTTTTCAAGCAGGAGGCGGCATACGAAGTATTTT
CDR3 protein: CAIFSSRRRHTKYF
V gene: TRBV28
D gene: .
J gene: TRBJ2-3
clone size: few

CDR3 DNA: TGTGCCAGCGCTAGGGGAGATCAGTGGGGGCACTATGGCTACACCTTC
CDR3 protein: CASARGDQWGHYGYTF
V gene: TRBV7-2
D gene: .
J gene: TRBJ1-2
clone size: .

CDR3 DNA: TGTGCCAGCAGCTTAGTGCGCGGGGCTGAGACCCAGTACTTC
CDR3 protein: CASSLVRGAETQYF
V gene: TRBV11-2
D gene: .
J gene: TRBJ2-5
clone size: .

CDR3 DNA: TGTGCCAGCAGCGTAGCCCCGGACACCGGGGAGCTGTTTTTT
CDR3 protein: CASSVAPDTGELFF
V gene: TRBV9
D gene: .
J gene: TRBJ2-2
clone size: .

CDR3 DNA: TGTGCCAGCAGTCGGGGGGGAATTGGAAACACCATATATTTT
CDR3 protein: CASSRGGIGNTIYF
V gene: TRBV6-5
D gene: .
J gene: TRBJ1-3
clone size: .

CDR3 DNA: TGTGCCAGCAGGGACAGGGGAAGGCCCCAGCATTTT
CDR3 protein: CASRDRGRPQHF
V gene: TRBV6-1
D gene: TRBD1
J gene: TRBJ1-5
clone size: once

CDR3 DNA: TGTGCCAGCAGCTTAGTGTTCGTCTGGGGGCTTAATGAAAAACTGTTTTTT
CDR3 protein: CASSLVFVWGLNEKLFF
V gene: TRBV7-9
D gene: .
J gene: TRBJ1-4
clone size: .

CDR3 DNA: TGTGCCAGCAGCCCTTCCGGGACAGGGGCTGGCTACACCTTC
CDR3 protein: CASSPSGTGAGYTF
V gene: TRBV6-4
D gene: TRBD1
J gene: TRBJ1-2
clone size: .

CDR3 DNA: TGTGCCATCAGTACCGGACTGCAGGGGGTCTATGGCTACACCTTC
CDR3 protein: CAISTGLQGVYGYTF
V gene: TRBV10-3
D gene: TRBD1
J gene: TRBJ1-2
clone size: .

CDR3 DNA: TGTGCCAGCAGCTTAAAGGCGGATAATGAAAAACTGTTTTTT
CDR3 protein: CASSLKADNEKLFF
V gene: TRBV7-2
D gene: .
J gene: TRBJ1-4
clone size: .

CDR3 DNA: TGTGCCAGCAGTTCAGGGGGTTTATCCTACAATGAGCAGTTCTTC
CDR3 protein: CASSSGGLSYNEQFF
V gene: TRBV2
D gene: TRBD1
J gene: TRBJ2-1
clone size: .

CDR3 DNA: TGCGCCAGCAACTCCGGACTAGCGGGGTTCACCGGGGAGCTGTTTTTT
CDR3 protein: CASNSGLAGFTGELFF
V gene: TRBV5-1
D gene: TRBD2
J gene: TRBJ2-2
clone size: .

CDR3 DNA: TGTGCCAGTAGTACCGGGACAGGTAGCAATCAGCCCCAGCATTTT
CDR3 protein: CASSTGTGSNQPQHF
V gene: TRBV19
D gene: TRBD1
J gene: TRBJ1-5
clone size: .

CDR3 DNA: TGTGCCAGCAGCTTAGCCCCATCCGGGGGAGCAATCTCTGGGGCCAACGGCCTGACTTTC
CDR3 protein: CASSLAPSGGAISGANGLTF
V gene: TRBV7-8
D gene: .
J gene: TRBJ2-6
clone size: .

CDR3 DNA: TGTGCCAGCAGCGCGGGACAGGATGGTTCCTCCGAGCAGTACTTC
CDR3 protein: CASSAGQDGSSEQYF
V gene: TRBV11-3
D gene: TRBD1
J gene: TRBJ2-7
clone size: once

CDR3 DNA: TGTGCCAGCAGGGCTACCGGGACAGGGCATGAAAAACTGTTTTTT
CDR3 protein: CASRATGTGHEKLFF
V gene: TRBV7-8
D gene: TRBD1
J gene: TRBJ1-4
clone size: .

CDR3 DNA: TGTGCCAGCAGCTTATCTAGCGGGAGGAGCCAAGAGACCCAGTACTTC
CDR3 protein: CASSLSSGRSQETQYF
V gene: TRBV7-2
D gene: TRBD2
J gene: TRBJ2-5
clone size: .

CDR3 DNA: TGCAGCGCTCGGGGGGCAGCCTACGAGCAGTACTTC
CDR3 protein: CSARGAAYEQYF
V gene: TRBV29-1
D gene: .
J gene: TRBJ2-7
clone size: few

CDR3 DNA: TGCGCCAGCAGCGGGGGGACAGTTAACACTGAAGCTTTCTTT
CDR3 protein: CASSGGTVNTEAFF
V gene: TRBV5-1
D gene: TRBD1
J gene: TRBJ1-1
clone size: .

CDR3 DNA: TGTGCCAGCAGCAAATCGACAGGGGTTGAGCAGTTCTTC
CDR3 protein: CASSKSTGVEQFF
V gene: TRBV11-3
D gene: TRBD1
J gene: TRBJ2-1
clone size: .

CDR3 DNA: TGTGCCTGGAGTTCATTAAGGGGCATCACAGATACGCAGTATTTT
CDR3 protein: CAWSSLRGITDTQYF
V gene: TRBV30
D gene: .
J gene: TRBJ2-3
clone size: .

CDR3 DNA: TGTGCCAGCAGCTTAGGTGTTCCGAGGGACTTCCAAGAGACCCAGTACTTC
CDR3 protein: CASSLGVPRDFQETQYF
V gene: TRBV11-3
D gene: .
J gene: TRBJ2-5
clone size: .

CDR3 DNA: TGCAGCGTTGGGACAGGGAGCAACACTGAAGCTTTCTTT
CDR3 protein: CSVGTGSNTEAFF
V gene: TRBV29-1
D gene: TRBD1
J gene: TRBJ1-1
clone size: .